A selection of T cell receptor beta chains follows, all from one sample in a study of blood T cell repertoires in COVID-19. Produced via immunoSEQ multiplex PCR; TCRdb's table is partial and in-frame only. Seen here are about 130,000 clones, 84% observed once, and the top ten hold about 13%. The specimen was peripheral blood. These receptors originate from a human donor in a cohort sampled during active COVID-19. Each CDR3 is given with its conserved first and last residue.

TRBV6-1,TRBJ1-2,CASSESPQGYYGYTF
TRBV28,TRBJ1-6,CASSPPGGHSSYNSPLHF
TRBV7-9,TRBJ1-6,CASSLTTGEGPLHF
TRBV28,TRBJ1-1,CASSVDRNTEAFF
TRBV27,TRBJ2-7,CASSRTDRAHEQYF
TRBV19,TRBJ2-7,CASSIGGASVYEQYF
TRBV5-1,TRBJ1-4,CASSLGRENEKLFF
TRBV27,TRBJ1-2,CASSLGTGYGYTF
TRBV11-2,TRBJ2-3,CASSRLAGGYTDTQYF
TRBV4-2,TRBJ2-5,CASSQEAGAGETQYF
TRBV3-1/TRBV3-2,TRBJ1-3,CASSQARGGGGNTIYF
TRBV5-4,TRBJ2-4,CASSLSWGGVAKNIQYF
TRBV11-2,TRBJ2-1,CASSLDGLAGGSYNEQFF
TRBV7-6,TRBJ2-7,CASSQTSGSYEQYF
TRBV30,TRBJ1-2,CAWRVPGSYGYTF
TRBV7-9,TRBJ2-3,CASTGQGSTDTQYF
TRBV28,TRBJ1-2,CASRRTVYGYTF
TRBV27,TRBJ2-3,CASRSYRGLSTDTQYF
TRBV5-1,TRBJ2-5,CASSLQGRETQYF
TRBV2,TRBJ1-6,CASSEGQGIYSPLHF
TRBV18,TRBJ1-2,CASSPQAGANYGYTF
TRBV6-5,TRBJ2-2,CASSYTGPATGELFF
TRBV4-2,TRBJ1-2,CASSQDRGTGGVGYTF
TRBV19,TRBJ2-3,CASSIDGTSPTDTQYF
TRBV9,TRBJ1-3,CASSVQGSSSGNTIYF
TRBV11-3,TRBJ2-1,CASSKRQGMSYNEQFF
TRBV27,TRBJ2-5,CASSFLGLAGVRETQYF
TRBV30,TRBJ1-2,CAWGRGDYGYTF
TRBV10-3,TRBJ2-7,CAISEQSGGPGEQYF
TRBV19,TRBJ2-7,CASSPGQGQSSYEQYF
TRBV3-1/TRBV3-2,TRBJ1-2,CASSPHGQGGGYTF
TRBV5-1,TRBJ2-1,CASSSDNYNEQFF
TRBV5-1,TRBJ2-5,CASSPRTSESTTQYF
TRBV1,TRBJ1-5,CTSNRPFGDSNQPQHF
TRBV7-8,TRBJ1-5,CASSWDSEGPQHF
TRBV5-1,TRBJ2-5,CASSSRLGGIQETQYF
TRBV7-8,TRBJ1-1,CASSLVRGNTEAFF
TRBV5-1,TRBJ2-1,CASSPTSTENNEQFF
TRBV19,TRBJ1-3,CASTTGAGNTIYF
TRBV19,TRBJ2-3,CASSIELASTDTQYF
TRBV5-1,TRBJ2-7,CASSLTASYEQYF
TRBV5-1,TRBJ2-3,CASSTGLVIDTQYF
TRBV14,TRBJ1-2,CASSPPDRKYGYTF
TRBV6-4,TRBJ2-3,CASSDSGPPTDTQYF
TRBV6-5,TRBJ1-1,CASSWDRGRVTEAFF
TRBV6-1,TRBJ2-7,CASSETGSAGHEQYF
TRBV5-6,TRBJ2-5,CASSLGRETQYF
TRBV7-6,TRBJ2-7,CASSLPGTEQYF
TRBV28,TRBJ2-5,CASRPQGGWIETQYF
TRBV15,TRBJ2-7,CATSRGASGYQTEQYF
TRBV4-1,TRBJ1-1,CASSPALGGNTEAFF
TRBV7-3,TRBJ2-1,CASSPTPSSYNEQFF